Described below is a single TCR beta chain sequence and its context. Repertoires were generated with immunoSEQ multiplex PCR, while TCRdb's copy carries only in-frame clones and drops some. The data show about 290,000 clones, approximately 91% seen once. The record originates from a study of blood T cell repertoires in COVID-19. Turning to the study itself: Both acute and convalescent COVID-19 samples were obtained from the United States, Italy and Spain. In each case, the material was cDNA or gDNA derived from T cells, B-cell-depleted T cells, or PBMCs.

There are 14 residues in the CDR3. The V gene lost 3 bases and the J gene lost 2 bases, with 10 bases spanning the gap. The V gene's germline CDR1 is KGHSH and CDR2 LQKENI. Participant age was roughly 18 to 100 years, and participants resided in 25 or so US areas. Participants' own reports of clinical history determined their cohort assignment. V gene TRBV18 combines with J gene TRBJ1-2, with D unclear. The TCR was taken from a woman aged 40-49 years who had recovered from COVID-19. The sequenced material came from PBMCs or T cells enriched from blood (not recorded which). The DNA of the CDR3 is TGTGCCAGCTCACCGGCAACAACCAACTATGGCTACACCTTC. Translating gives CASSPATTNYGYTF.